This is a list of T cell receptor beta chains from one sample in a study of T cells in Graves' hyperthyroidism and ophthalmopathy. TCRdb analysed the multiplex PCR reads with MiXCR anew, one entry per CDR3 protein. In the table there are over 300,000 distinct CDR3 sequences, roughly 13% of which are singletons. The sample comprised blood. All receptors come from a woman aged 40 to 50 with Graves' ophthalmopathy. Both conserved end residues are part of each CDR3. The D gene is left open where the match is weak. Where a row states a size, it is once, few, many or the class of an expanded clone; other rows omit it.

abundance	v_gene	j_gene	d_gene	CDR3aa	CDR3nt
many	TRBV3-1	TRBJ2-3	NA	CASSGSGTDTQYF	TGTGCCAGCAGCGGCTCTGGGACAGATACGCAGTATTTT
NA	TRBV19	TRBJ1-2	NA	CASGTSSGRSANYGYTF	TGTGCCAGCGGAACCTCATCGGGGCGTTCAGCCAACTATGGCTACACCTTC
many	TRBV25-1	TRBJ2-7	TRBD2	CASSDSGGLAGILNPYEQYF	TGTGCCAGCAGTGATAGTGGGGGACTAGCGGGAATCCTCAACCCCTACGAGCAGTACTTC
NA	TRBV30	TRBJ2-6	NA	CACLGLAGANVLTF	TGTGCCTGCCTCGGGTTAGCTGGGGCCAACGTCCTGACTTTC
few	TRBV13	TRBJ1-1	TRBD1	CASSADPRGGTEAFF	TGTGCCAGCAGCGCAGACCCCAGGGGGGGAACTGAAGCTTTCTTT
many	TRBV6-1	TRBJ2-3	TRBD1	CASSRRTGPSTDTQYF	TGTGCCAGCAGTCGCCGGACAGGGCCAAGCACAGATACGCAGTATTTT
many	TRBV12-3/TRBV12-4	TRBJ1-2	TRBD1	CASIQGRSNYGYTF	TGTGCCAGCATACAGGGGAGGTCCAACTATGGCTACACCTTC
many	TRBV7-8	TRBJ2-1	TRBD2	CASSGTSGRARNEQFF	TGTGCCAGCAGCGGGACTAGCGGGAGGGCGAGGAATGAGCAGTTCTTC
few	TRBV20-1	TRBJ1-5	NA	CSARGRQGSNQPQHF	TGCAGTGCTAGAGGTCGGCAGGGTAGCAATCAGCCCCAGCATTTT
many	TRBV2	TRBJ2-3	TRBD2	CASTPGLAASQYF	TGTGCCAGCACCCCGGGACTAGCGGCCTCGCAGTATTTT
NA	TRBV10-2	TRBJ1-5	TRBD1	CASSADRTVVNQPQHF	TGCGCCAGCAGTGCGGACAGGACCGTGGTCAATCAGCCCCAGCATTTT
many	TRBV9	TRBJ2-1	TRBD2	CASSVASSGNEQFF	TGTGCCAGCAGCGTAGCATCTAGCGGAAATGAGCAGTTCTTC
many	TRBV9	TRBJ2-3	TRBD1	CASSVQDRAFSDTQYF	TGTGCCAGCAGCGTACAGGACAGGGCGTTTTCAGATACGCAGTATTTT
few	TRBV27	TRBJ1-1	NA	CASSLGAGAEAFF	TGTGCCAGCAGCCTGGGGGCAGGGGCCGAAGCTTTCTTT
few	TRBV29-1	TRBJ2-2	NA	CSVDTENTGELFF	TGCAGCGTTGATACAGAAAACACCGGGGAGCTGTTTTTT
NA	TRBV7-9	TRBJ1-6	TRBD1	CASSHLRDSNSPLHF	TGTGCCAGCAGCCACCTCCGGGACAGTAATTCACCCCTCCACTTT
many	TRBV6-2/TRBV6-3	TRBJ1-2	NA	CASRRRGVDYGYTF	TGTGCCAGCAGAAGAAGGGGGGTTGACTATGGCTACACCTTC
NA	TRBV18	TRBJ1-4	NA	CASSRGTDEKLFF	TGTGCCAGCTCACGGGGGACGGATGAAAAACTGTTTTTT